This T cell receptor beta chain was observed in a study of T cells in Graves' hyperthyroidism and ophthalmopathy. General study findings and limits: The model made its ophthalmopathy prediction, and onset followed a median around six months later.

In this sample, this clonotype turned up once. Its matching antigen is unknown. Diagnosis of hyperthyroidism was new in patients aged 18 to 65, and its duration was under 2 months. The study based diagnoses on clinical symptoms, serum thyroxine and TRAb, thyroid ultrasound and orbital computed tomography. PBMCs were obtained from 7.5 to 10 ml fresh peripheral blood. The germline V gene has CDR1 MNHEY and CDR2 SVGEGT. Trimming removed 6 bases from V and 5 bases from J, with 8 bases in between. This CDR3 is 11 amino acids long. Amplified TCR beta CDR3 regions came from RNA transcripts. A set of HTBI primers served as the primers for a first-round RT-PCR of the TCR CDR3. TCRdb ran MiXCR on the multiplex PCR reads and lists one entry per CDR3 protein. This table has 130,000 to 150,000 distinct CDR3 sequences, 22% appearing once.

The chain carries TRBV6-2 or TRBV6-3 and TRBJ2-7, with unresolved D. The TCR sequence derives from a woman in her forties or fifties with Graves' hyperthyroidism that later progressed to Graves' ophthalmopathy. The sequenced material came from blood. The CDR3 DNA reads TGTGCCAGCAGCTTTACAAACGAGCAGTACTTC. Translation: CASSFTNEQYF.